Given below is one T cell receptor (beta chain) in context. As yet, its antigen is unknown. The junction shows a germline mismatch at one end, possibly a read error. This specimen belongs to a study of regulatory T cells in long-lasting Graves disease. Study-level results: Persistent disease showed a preference for TRBV28, TRBJ1-2 and TRBJ2-5.

Construction of the TCR beta libraries employed iRepertoire HTBI primers in conjunction with Arm-PCR of CDR3 regions. TCRdb re-analysed the multiplex PCR reads in MiXCR, keeping a single row per CDR3 protein. The sample holds hundreds of thousands of distinct CDR3 sequences; approximately 12% are singletons and the top ten take roughly a tenth. This CDR3 spans 14 amino acids. CDR1 is LNHDA and CDR2 is SQIVND in the germline V gene (reference sequence). The time point denotes: newly diagnosed GD, antithyroid drugs for less than 3 months. There was RNA extracted from PBMCs, and the TCR library was made from it. Xi'an, China, was home to the endocrinology department that provided patients. These sequences were also reported in another study, on T cells in Graves' hyperthyroidism and ophthalmopathy. That publication notes: HTBI primers were employed in a first-round RT-PCR of the TCR CDR3.

The source material was peripheral blood mononuclear cells (PBMCs), sampled at new diagnosis, from a patient treated with antithyroid drugs. The chain recombines TRBV19 with TRBJ1-2; 8 bases are shared with TRBD1. The origin of this receptor is a man younger than 45 with Graves disease. The CDR3 is CASSRGQDNYGHTF. DNA of the CDR3: TGTGCCAGTAGCCGGGGACAGGATAACTATGGCCACACCTTC.